Sequencing of this TCR beta chain was carried out in a study of technical replicates of blood from a few donors. CDR1 is PRHDT and CDR2 is FYEKMQ in the germline V gene (reference sequence). The CDR3 extends over 17 amino acids. J was trimmed by 6 bases and V by 5 bases; bases with no gene match: 15. Produced via immunoSEQ multiplex PCR; TCRdb's table is partial and in-frame only. The data show under 90,000 clones, more than 95% seen once. The J gene is TRBJ2-7, the V gene TRBV13, with 11 bases lining up with TRBD2. This receptor was obtained from a human donor in good health. Sequencing was carried out using T cells isolated from PBMCs. The CDR3, as DNA: TGTGCCAGCAGCCACATGACGACTAGCGGGGCCTTGCTCGAGCAGTACTTC. Translation gives CASSHMTTSGALLEQYF.